This T cell receptor (beta chain) is drawn from a study of technical replicates of blood from several donors. The CDR3 contains 20 residues. Germline loops: CDR1 SGHRS, CDR2 YFSETQ. The V segment lost 5 bases and the J segment 0 bases; nucleotides outside the gene matches: 14. Assay used: immunoSEQ multiplex PCR; TCRdb lists only in-frame clones, some missing. The table has 6,000 to 7,000 clones, 90% to 97% seen once. This clone was detected only once. The specimen sequenced was PBMCs. The V gene is TRBV5-1, the J gene TRBJ2-1; 13 nucleotides align to TRBD2. This TCR was sampled from a human donor in good health. This CDR3 is CASSGLAGALRLSSYNEQFF. The CDR3 DNA reads TGCGCCAGCAGTGGACTAGCGGGAGCCCTCCGACTTAGCTCCTACAATGAGCAGTTCTTC.